This T cell receptor beta chain was identified during a study of identical twins. Trimming took 4 bases from V and 4 from J, leaving 14 bases between them. The CDR3 length is 14 residues. CDR1 is SGHDT and CDR2 is YYEEEE in the germline V gene. TCRdb re-called the 5' RACE reads with MiXCR, one entry per CDR3 protein. The sample records just over 500,000 distinct CDR3 sequences, approximately 22% being singletons. The sample was also reused in another study, on T cells expressing NK-cell markers. That work adds: The study drew TCR beta repertoires from sorted CD3+CD56+NKG2C+, CD3+CD56+NKG2C- and CD3+CD56-NKG2C+ T cells.

Sequenced: CD4+ T cells sorted from blood. The clonotype was recovered from a woman between 18 and 30 years old in good health. The V call is TRBV5-6, the J call TRBJ2-5; no reliable D call. The CDR3 sequence is CASSLESRRETQYF. CDR3 nucleotides: TGTGCCAGCAGCCTGGAGTCTAGGAGAGAGACCCAGTACTTC.